The 11 T cell receptor beta chains below come from one sample, sequenced in a study of blood T cells in healthy people across ages. Through a sample-barcoded 5' primer and a J-beta primer mix, a second PCR was run for roughly 6 to 11 cycles. Using its own MiXCR run on the 5' RACE reads, TCRdb lists one record per CDR3 protein. The sample carries over a million distinct CDR3 sequences, approximately 39% recorded once. The sequenced sample was blood. These receptors were obtained from a woman aged 18-30 years in good health.

This clonotype was seen just once. The junction and the germline gene differ at one end; a read error may be behind it. The chain links TRBV5-1 to TRBJ1-2; the D gene is possibly TRBD1 (5 bases). CDR1 SGHRS and CDR2 YFSETQ come from the germline V gene. The CDR3 length is 15 residues. This CDR3 reads CAGSHGTSPPYGYTF. The CDR3 DNA is TGCGCCGGCAGCCATGGGACGTCGCCCCCCTATGGCTACACCTTC.

The chain couples TRBV30 to TRBJ1-1; unclear D gene. The germline V and J ends were trimmed by 1 base and 0 bases, with 6 bases remaining between them. This CDR3 is built from 13 residues. Germline lookup yields CDR1 GTSNPN and CDR2 SVGIG (reference sequence). The CDR3 DNA follows: TGTGCCTGGAGTGGGCAGCTGAACACTGAAGCTTTCTTT. This sequence encodes CAWSGQLNTEAFF.

The chain uses TRBV7-9 and TRBJ2-5; maybe TRBD1 (8 bases). This CDR3 region has 15 residues. CDR1 is SEHNR and CDR2 is FQNEAQ in the germline V gene (reference sequence). Trimming removed 2 bases at V and 11 bases at J, with 21 bases between. In DNA form, the CDR3 reads TGTGCCAGCAGCTTAACAGGGGGGATAGCGGGTGAGCAGTACTTC. The encoded protein is CASSLTGGIAGEQYF. Full variable domain (outside the CDR3, taken from reference TRBV7-9 and TRBJ2-5): DTGVSQNPRHKITKRGQNVTFRCDPISEHNRLYWYRQTLGQGPEFLTYFQNEAQLEKSRLLSDRFSAERPKGSFSTLEIQRTEQGDSAMYLCASSLTGGIAGEQYFGPGTRLLVL.

The chain uses TRBV20-1 and TRBJ1-4; 9 bases are shared with TRBD1. Trimming took 6 bases from V and 8 from J; bases not matched to a gene: 7. This CDR3 region has 13 residues. Per germline, CDR1 DFQATT and CDR2 SNEGSKA (reference sequence). The CDR3 reads CSAIDRGEEKLFF. CDR3 coding DNA: TGCAGTGCAATTGACAGGGGGGAGGAAAAACTGTTTTTT.

With respect to this clonotype: An end of the junction differs from the germline gene, which may be a read error. This chain joins TRBV5-1 and TRBJ2-1; D possibly corresponds to TRBD2 (5 bases). The length of the CDR3 is 14 residues. The germline CDR1 and CDR2 sequences are SGHRS and YFSETQ. CDR3 in DNA: TGCGCCAGCAGCTTTGGGGTCGACTACAATGAGCAGGACTTC. Amino acids: CASSFGVDYNEQDF.

The DNA of the CDR3 is TGCAGTGCTGGGGGCCTAGGATTCTTAGCGAATGAGCAGTTCTTC. Translation gives CSAGGLGFLANEQFF. The chain employs TRBV20-1 and TRBJ2-1; D is perhaps TRBD1 (6 bases). Germline CDR1 and CDR2: DFQATT and SNEGSKA (reference sequence). The CDR3 extends over 15 amino acids. V lost 5 bases, J lost 7 bases, and 21 bases lay in between.

This clonotype was seen more than once but under ten times. Relative to the germline gene, one junction end is altered; a read error may explain this. V gene TRBV6-2 or TRBV6-3 combines with J gene TRBJ2-1; D not certain. The CDR3 contains 15 residues. Germline CDR1 MNHEY, CDR2 SVGEGT. The CDR3 DNA reads as TGTGCCAGCAGTTACTCGGGGATAGCCTACAGTGAGCAGTTCTTC. Residues: CASSYSGIAYSEQFF.

V gene TRBV2 combines with J gene TRBJ1-5; 7 bases align to TRBD1. This CDR3 comprises 14 residues. Germline V gene lookup returns CDR1 SNHLY and CDR2 FYNNEI. V was pared by 3 bases and J by 6 bases, with 5 bases of the junction left unmatched. DNA for the CDR3: TGTGCCAGCAGTGATTACAGGGGAGGTCAGCCCCAGCATTTT. This encodes CASSDYRGGQPQHF. The full variable domain, completed using reference TRBV2 and TRBJ1-5, is EPEVTQTPSHQVTQMGQEVILRCVPISNHLYFYWYRQILGQKVEFLVSFYNNEISEKSEIFDDQFSVERPDGSNFTLKIRSTKLEDSAMYFCASSDYRGGQPQHFGDGTRLSIL.

The sample holds a few counts of this clonotype. The chain joins TRBV9 to TRBJ1-1; D ambiguous. Trimming left V 4 bases short and J 2 bases short, with 12 bases between. The CDR3 totals 14 residues. Germline CDR1 is SGDLS and CDR2 is YYNGEE. The CDR3 bases are TGTGCCAGCAGCAAAACGACGATCAACACTGAAGCTTTCTTT. Residues: CASSKTTINTEAFF.

This chain connects TRBV20-1 to TRBJ2-1; a possible D gene is TRBD2 (6 bases). V gave up 1 base and J gave up 0 bases, with 13 bases separating them. In germline, CDR1 is DFQATT, CDR2 SNEGSKA (reference sequence). The CDR3 sequence is 16 residues long. The CDR3 DNA reads as TGCAGTGCTAGAGCGAGGGACTGGTACTCCTACAATGAGCAGTTCTTC. Translation gives CSARARDWYSYNEQFF.

The chain has TRBV20-1 and TRBJ2-3, with D possibly being TRBD1 or TRBD2 (6 bases each). V was clipped by 3 bases and J by 5 bases, with 18 bases between them. This CDR3 comprises 15 residues. Germline lookup yields CDR1 DFQATT and CDR2 SNEGSKA (reference sequence). As DNA, the CDR3 is TGCAGTGCTAGGGGACGGGGGCCCCGACAAGATACGCAGTATTTT. The encoded protein is CSARGRGPRQDTQYF.